Listed below are T cell receptor beta chains from one sample, sequenced in a study of OX40 agonist ivuxolimab in advanced cancers. Data came from immunoSEQ multiplex PCR; TCRdb stores just in-frame clones and leaves some out. The table shows around 26,000 clones, with 75% to 90% occurring only once. The source material was CD4+ or CD8+ T cells sorted from blood, sampled in a trial of the OX40 agonist ivuxolimab. Receptors originate from an adult with an advanced solid tumor such as melanoma, head and neck, liver or kidney cancer. The CDR3 runs from the conserved cysteine through the conserved F or W. A D gene is named only where the DNA matches it firmly.

>TRBD1|TRBV28|TRBJ2-7
CASSLDRGPPNGQYF
TGTGCCAGCAGCCTCGACAGGGGACCCCCTAACGGGCAGTACTTC
>-|TRBV28|TRBJ1-4
CASSWGGPVSEKLFF
TGTGCCAGCAGTTGGGGGGGGCCGGTTTCTGAAAAACTGTTTTTT
>-|TRBV7-2|TRBJ2-1
CASSLVPGGNYNEQFF
TGTGCCAGCAGCTTAGTTCCGGGTGGGAACTACAATGAGCAGTTCTTC
>-|TRBV13|TRBJ2-7
CASSAPTGSPRNYEQYF
TGTGCCAGCAGCGCCCCAACAGGGTCCCCGAGAAACTACGAGCAGTACTTC
>TRBD1|TRBV6-1|TRBJ2-1
CAVRTGVNNEQFF
TGTGCAGTCCGGACAGGGGTGAACAATGAGCAGTTCTTC
>-|TRBV2|TRBJ2-1
CASIAGNIEQFF
TGTGCCAGCATTGCGGGAAACATTGAGCAGTTCTTC
>TRBD1|TRBV27|TRBJ2-1
CASGQGRNEQFF
TGTGCCAGTGGACAGGGGAGGAATGAGCAGTTCTTC
>TRBD2|TRBV10-1|TRBJ2-1
CASSESDPGLAGVLSYNEQFF
TGCGCCAGCAGTGAGTCTGATCCGGGACTAGCGGGAGTGCTCTCCTACAATGAGCAGTTCTTC
>TRBD2|TRBV5-1|TRBJ2-1
CASSLDGTSGNEQFF
TGCGCCAGCAGCTTGGACGGGACTAGCGGCAATGAGCAGTTCTTC
>TRBD1|TRBV20-1|TRBJ2-7
CSARDRDGQYF
TGCAGTGCCAGAGACAGGGATGGGCAGTACTTC
>-|TRBV9|TRBJ2-3
CASSASPDSIRTDTQYF
TGTGCCAGCAGCGCTAGCCCTGACAGTATCCGCACAGATACGCAGTATTTT
>TRBD2|TRBV7-2|TRBJ2-1
CASSRTSGPHNEQFF
TGTGCCAGCAGCCGGACTAGCGGGCCACATAATGAGCAGTTCTTC
>-|TRBV27|TRBJ1-2
CASGQMRVEALNGYTF
TGTGCCAGCGGACAAATGAGAGTGGAAGCCTTAAATGGCTACACCTTC
>-|TRBV5-6|TRBJ2-2
CASSFYRDLNTGELFF
TGTGCCAGCAGCTTTTACCGGGACTTAAACACCGGGGAGCTGTTTTTT